The subject of this entry is one T cell receptor (beta chain). Its antigen is not known. From germline, CDR1 is GTSNPN and CDR2 SVGIG (reference sequence). Between the trimmed V and J ends, which lost 2 bases and 7 bases, there was a span of 12 bases. The CDR3 sequence is 14 residues long. This entry comes from a study of blood T cells in healthy people across ages. Study results and limitations: A roughly linear fall in TCR beta diversity per million T cells was seen with increasing age. Investigators viewed diversity estimates from one million T cells as underestimates, the study reported. Any conclusive comparison of naive versus antigen-experienced cells was prevented by using unsorted PBMCs.

All donors came from Russia, were Caucasian and healthy, and spanned ages roughly 6 to 95. The second PCR ran about 6 to 12 cycles with a sample-barcoded 5' primer and J-beta primers. TCRdb redid the calling of the 5' RACE reads with MiXCR, one entry per CDR3 protein. The sample has 780,000 or so distinct CDR3 sequences; 56% are singletons. Sample: blood. The V and J genes are TRBV30 and TRBJ1-6, with D tentatively TRBD1 (5 bases). The origin of this receptor is a man aged 35 to 55 in good health. The chain's CDR3 is CAWSLAGENSPLHF. The CDR3 region has the DNA TGTGCCTGGAGTCTCGCGGGGGAGAATTCACCCCTCCACTTT.